This T cell receptor beta chain was captured by sequencing in a study of T-cell memory formation after mild COVID-19. Study-level information: Among the donors, TCR clusters were largely specific to each donor.

TCRdb reanalysed the 5' RACE reads using MiXCR and keeps one entry per CDR3 protein. Here the sample spans roughly 500,000 distinct CDR3 sequences, over 20% being singletons. The CDR3 has 17 residues. The germline V gene has CDR1 SGHTA and CDR2 FQGNSA. J lost 1 base, V lost 4 bases, and 8 bases had no gene match. This clonotype originated in an adult woman who had mild COVID-19 (a few samples of this study predate the infection). Cell type and time point are not known. Sequencing was done on a sample of PBMCs or a T cell subset sorted from them (not recorded which). V gene TRBV7-2 combines with J gene TRBJ2-5, with TRBD1 identical over 11 bases. The CDR3 reads CASSSTVGTGGQETQYF. In DNA, the CDR3 is TGTGCCAGCAGCTCTACCGTTGGGACAGGGGGCCAAGAGACCCAGTACTTC.